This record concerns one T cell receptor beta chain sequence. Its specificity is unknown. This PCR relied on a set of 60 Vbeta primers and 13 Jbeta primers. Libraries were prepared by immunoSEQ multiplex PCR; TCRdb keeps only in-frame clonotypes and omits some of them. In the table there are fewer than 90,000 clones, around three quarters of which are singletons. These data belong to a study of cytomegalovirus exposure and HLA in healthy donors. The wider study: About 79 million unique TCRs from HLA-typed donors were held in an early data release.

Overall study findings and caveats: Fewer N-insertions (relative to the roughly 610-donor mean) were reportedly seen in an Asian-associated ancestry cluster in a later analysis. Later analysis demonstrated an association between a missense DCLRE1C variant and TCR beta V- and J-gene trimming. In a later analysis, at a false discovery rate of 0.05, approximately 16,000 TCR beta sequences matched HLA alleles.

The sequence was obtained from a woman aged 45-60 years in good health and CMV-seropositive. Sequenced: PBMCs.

For the CDR3, the DNA is TGCGCCAGCAGCCAAGTCCGGGGAGGGACTAGTAGGGGGTCTGAGCAGTTCTTC. This sequence encodes CASSQVRGGTSRGSEQFF. The V and J genes are TRBV4-3 and TRBJ2-1; 8 bases line up with TRBD2. CDR1 and CDR2 from the germline V gene are LGHNA and YSLEER. The CDR3 runs to 18 residues. V lost 1 base and J lost 9; bases outside the gene matches: 17.